Each of the 27 T cell receptor beta chains below was sequenced from the same sample in a study of human T cells and chemical hapten exposure. The time point here: patch test 2, 6 weeks after DPC sensitization. Treatment: therapeutic diphenylcyclopropenone sensitization with weekly scalp DPC. MiXCR, run by TCRdb on the RACE reads, gives a single entry per CDR3 protein. The sample has a few hundred thousand distinct CDR3 sequences, 6% to 7% seen once; the top ten hold approximately 5.4%. The source was whole blood, collected in connection with sensitization to the hapten diphenylcyclopropenone (DPC). These receptors originate from a woman aged 18-29 years with alopecia areata. Some clones in this sample may be carry-over from other donors' samples.

This clonotype was detected only a few times. The V and J genes are TRBV18 and TRBJ1-1; D call uncertain. The CDR3 is 14 residues long. CDR1 KGHSH and CDR2 LQKENI come from the germline V gene. V was trimmed by 0 bases and J by 0 bases, leaving 5 bases between them. CDR3 sequence: CASSPPGLNTEAFF. The CDR3 DNA reads as TGTGCCAGCTCACCACCCGGTCTGAACACTGAAGCTTTCTTT.

This clonotype was observed a handful of times. This chain joins TRBV6-1 and TRBJ2-5; no clear D. This CDR3 has 12 amino acids. The germline CDR1 and CDR2 sequences are MNHNS and SASEGT. V lost 0 bases and J lost 7, with 6 bases in between. The CDR3 DNA follows: TGTGCCAGCAGTGAAGCGGCCTTGACCCAGTACTTC. This codes for CASSEAALTQYF.

This clonotype was seen at least ten times. V is TRBV20-1 and J is TRBJ2-7, with 7 bases identical to TRBD1. This CDR3 is 14 amino acids long. Trimming cost V 6 bases and J 0 bases; bases outside gene matches: 8. Germline values: CDR1 DFQATT, CDR2 SNEGSKA (reference sequence). The CDR3 protein is CSADGQVSSYEQYF. The CDR3 nucleotides are TGCAGTGCCGATGGACAGGTCAGCTCCTACGAGCAGTACTTC.

By share of the sample, this clonotype is medium-sized. The rearrangement joins TRBV4-2 to TRBJ1-1; D is possibly TRBD1 (5 bases). The CDR3 contains 14 residues. CDR1 is LGHNA, CDR2 YNFKEQ, per germline. Trimming stripped 5 bases from V and 3 bases from J, with 13 bases between. CDR3 nucleotides: TGTGCCAGCAGCGAAATGGCGGGGGACACTGAAGCTTTCTTT. It encodes CASSEMAGDTEAFF.

This clonotype was observed a handful of times. The CDR3 DNA reads TGTGCCAGCAGCCCCTACCCGGGACAGGGAATAGATACGCAGTATTTT. It encodes CASSPYPGQGIDTQYF. This chain joins TRBV7-3 and TRBJ2-3; TRBD1 matches at 9 bases. J lost 5 bases, V lost 5 bases, and 11 bases had no gene match. Germline-derived CDR1 and CDR2 are SGHTA and FQGTGA. This CDR3 is 16 amino acids long.

This clonotype occurred many times. The chain has TRBV28 and TRBJ1-1, with 7 bases matching TRBD1. CDR1 and CDR2 (germline): MDHEN, SYDVKM. J was trimmed by 1 base and V by 2 bases; bases with no gene match: 4. This CDR3 region has 15 residues. The CDR3 loop reads CASSLVGGANTEAFF. In DNA, the CDR3 is TGTGCCAGCAGTTTAGTAGGGGGCGCGAACACTGAAGCTTTCTTT. The full variable domain, rest sourced from reference TRBV28 and TRBJ1-1, is DVKVTQSSRYLVKRTGEKVFLECVQDMDHENMFWYRQDPGLGLRLIYFSYDVKMKEKGDIPEGYSVSREKKERFSLILESASTNQTSMYLCASSLVGGANTEAFFGQGTRLTVV.

This clonotype occurred a few times. The rearrangement joins TRBV25-1 to TRBJ2-2; D not certain. The CDR3 runs 13 residues. Trimming removed 7 bases at V and 7 bases at J, with 13 bases between. Per the germline V gene, CDR1 is MGHDK and CDR2 is SYGVNS. CDR3 in amino acids: CASTKTGDGELFF. In DNA, the CDR3 is TGTGCCAGCACCAAGACGGGCGACGGGGAGCTGTTTTTT.

This clonotype occurred many times. This chain's CDR3 is CASSPGTSYEQYF. The CDR3, as DNA: TGTGCCAGCAGCCCAGGGACCTCCTACGAGCAGTACTTC. The chain links TRBV7-9 to TRBJ2-7; D is tentatively TRBD1 or TRBD2 (5 bases each). Germline CDR1 and CDR2: SEHNR and FQNEAQ (reference sequence). Trimming cost V 5 bases and J 0 bases, with 8 bases left between them. CDR3 length: 13 residues.

The rearrangement links TRBV29-1 to TRBJ2-7; 8 nucleotides match TRBD2. After removal of 5 bases from V and 3 bases from J, the junction contained 9 bases not matched to a gene. Germline V CDR1 and CDR2: SQVTM, ANQGSEA. The CDR3 runs to 14 residues. The CDR3 protein is CSVSAGGGFYEQYF. The CDR3 bases are TGCAGCGTTTCAGCCGGCGGGGGGTTCTACGAGCAGTACTTC.

This clonotype was recorded at least ten times. V gene TRBV28 combines with J gene TRBJ1-2; D uncertain. The CDR3 runs to 12 residues. The germline V and J ends were trimmed by 3 bases and 0 bases, with 2 bases remaining between them. Germline V gene data show CDR1 as MDHEN and CDR2 as SYDVKM. CDR3 in amino acids: CASSFSNYGYTF. In DNA form, the CDR3 reads TGTGCCAGCAGTTTTTCTAACTATGGCTACACCTTC.

J is TRBJ2-5 and V is TRBV19; 7 nucleotides agree with TRBD1. J lost 3 bases, V lost 5 bases, and 9 bases had no gene match. The CDR3 contains 15 residues. CDR1 LNHDA and CDR2 SQIVND come from the germline V gene (reference sequence). The CDR3 loop is CASSPSDRSKETQYF. The CDR3 region has the DNA TGTGCCAGTAGTCCCTCGGACAGGTCCAAAGAGACCCAGTACTTC.

The J gene is TRBJ1-2, the V gene TRBV12-3 or TRBV12-4, with 7 bases fitting TRBD1. The CDR3 has 15 residues. V trimming: 0 bases; J trimming: 5 bases; junction bases outside the gene matches: 6. DNA of the CDR3: TGTGCCAGCAGTTTAGCTACCGGGACAGTATATGGCTACACCTTC. Amino acids: CASSLATGTVYGYTF.

V gene TRBV6-2 or TRBV6-3 combines with J gene TRBJ2-7; TRBD1 agrees at 7 bases. This CDR3 has 13 residues. The germline gives CDR1 MNHEY, CDR2 SVGEGT. The trim removed 8 bases at V and 6 bases at J, leaving 10 bases unmatched. CDR3 region: CASLSTAGGEQYF. In DNA, the CDR3 is TGTGCCAGCCTATCGACAGCAGGGGGCGAGCAGTACTTC.

A note on this clonotype: Since a much larger clone is just one base distant, this may be a read error. V is TRBV7-2 and J is TRBJ1-4; D might be TRBD1 (5 bases). The CDR3 contains 15 residues. Germline V gene lookup returns CDR1 SGHTA and CDR2 FQGNSA. Trimming shortened V by 1 base and J by 5 bases, and 11 bases separated the two germline ends. The CDR3 coding sequence is TGTGCCAGCAGCTTAGTAGGGGCAGTAAATGAAAAACTGTTTTTT. Translating gives CASSLVGAVNEKLFF.

CDR3 DNA sequence: TGCAGTGCTAGAGTATCCTACGAGCAGTACTTC. Amino acid sequence: CSARVSYEQYF. The chain carries TRBV20-1 and TRBJ2-7, with D uncertain. CDR3 length: 11 residues. The germline V gene has CDR1 DFQATT and CDR2 SNEGSKA (reference sequence). The germline V and J ends were trimmed by 1 base and 1 base, with 2 bases remaining between them.

The genes are TRBV12-3 or TRBV12-4 and TRBJ2-5; 8 bases agree with TRBD2. The CDR3 is 14 amino acids. Trimming removed 5 bases from V and 5 bases from J; junction bases left unmatched: 7. CDR3 in amino acids: CASSLQAGVETQYF. The DNA of the CDR3 is TGTGCCAGCAGTCTCCAAGCGGGGGTGGAGACCCAGTACTTC.

Ten or more counts support this clonotype. This rearrangement joins TRBV27 to TRBJ2-5; D may be TRBD2 (5 bases). Per germline, CDR1 MNHEY and CDR2 SMNVEV (reference sequence). V lost 5 bases to trimming and J lost 7 bases, with 20 bases between them. The CDR3 spans 15 residues. CDR3 protein: CASSPEVTLEGTQYF. The DNA of the CDR3 is TGTGCCAGCAGTCCGGAGGTGACCTTGGAAGGGACCCAGTACTTC.

This clonotype was detected many times. This rearrangement joins TRBV28 to TRBJ1-1; D may be TRBD1 (6 bases). Germline V CDR1 and CDR2: MDHEN, SYDVKM. V shed 5 bases and J shed 0 bases, with 13 bases lying between them. The CDR3 covers 15 residues. CDR3: CASSPYRALNTEAFF. The CDR3 DNA is TGTGCCAGCAGTCCGTACAGGGCCTTGAACACTGAAGCTTTCTTT.

The chain couples TRBV12-5 to TRBJ2-3; the D gene is possibly TRBD2 (5 bases). There are 14 residues in the CDR3. Germline CDR1 is LGHNT and CDR2 is FRNRAP. Trimming removed 3 bases from V and 6 bases from J, with 13 bases in between. The CDR3 nucleotides read TGTGCTAGTGGTTTTGGCCTAGCTGCGGATACGCAGTATTTT. It yields the protein CASGFGLAADTQYF. The full variable domain, with the rest looked up from reference TRBV12-5 and TRBJ2-3, is DARVTQTPRHKVTEMGQEVTMRCQPILGHNTVFWYRQTMMQGLELLAYFRNRAPLDDSGMPKDRFSAEMPDATLATLKIQPSEPRDSAVYFCASGFGLAADTQYFGPGTRLTVL.

This clonotype was seen repeatedly, ten times or more. The J gene is TRBJ1-5, the V gene TRBV29-1; 9 bases align to TRBD1. V dropped 5 bases and J dropped 5; count of bases not matched to a gene: 4. Germline V gene data show CDR1 as SQVTM and CDR2 as ANQGSEA. The CDR3 has 13 residues. In DNA form, the CDR3 reads TGCAGCGTTTCACAGGGGGCCGATCAGCCCCAGCATTTT. Translation: CSVSQGADQPQHF.

This sequence joins TRBV6-2 or TRBV6-3 and TRBJ2-3; D unresolved. The CDR3 spans 16 residues. V dropped 6 bases and J dropped 4 bases, with 20 bases sitting between them. CDR1 is MNHEY and CDR2 is SVGEGT in the germline V gene. The CDR3 loop reads CASRRGTTDGADTQYF. CDR3 nucleotide sequence: TGTGCCAGCAGGCGTGGTACAACCGATGGGGCAGATACGCAGTATTTT.

This clonotype was counted at least ten times. The chain's CDR3 is CAISEHLPTDTQYF. The CDR3 DNA sequence: TGTGCCATCAGTGAGCACTTACCCACAGATACGCAGTATTTT. The chain couples TRBV10-3 to TRBJ2-3, with D unclear. The V gene's germline CDR1 is ENHRY and CDR2 SYGVKD. Trimming took off 2 bases at V and 2 bases at J, with 8 bases between the two ends. The CDR3 covers 14 residues.

This clonotype was seen at least ten times. CDR3 DNA sequence: TGTGCCAGCAGCCTAGAGGATTACGGGTACACTGAAGCTTTCTTT. This gives the protein CASSLEDYGYTEAFF. The chain is built from TRBV7-2 and TRBJ1-1; no reliable D call. Germline-derived CDR1 and CDR2 are SGHTA and FQGNSA. The CDR3 has 15 residues. Trimming took off 5 bases at V and 3 bases at J, with 16 bases between the two ends. The whole variable domain, remainder taken from reference TRBV7-2 and TRBJ1-1, is GAGVSQSPSNKVTEKGKDVELRCDPISGHTALYWYRQSLGQGLEFLIYFQGNSAPDKSGLPSDRFSAERTGGSVSTLTIQRTQQEDSAVYLCASSLEDYGYTEAFFGQGTRLTVV.

The rearrangement uses TRBV29-1 and TRBJ2-3; 10 bases match TRBD2. This CDR3 comprises 18 residues. V was pared by 1 base and J by 0 bases, with 10 bases of the junction left unmatched. Looked up from germline, CDR1 is SQVTM and CDR2 is ANQGSEA. The CDR3 coding sequence is TGCAGCGTTGAAGGGGCTAGCGGGGGCTCCTCTAGCACAGATACGCAGTATTTT. Residues: CSVEGASGGSSSTDTQYF.

The J gene is TRBJ2-7, the V gene TRBV7-9; 9 bases align to TRBD1. The CDR3 spans 14 residues. V shed 4 bases and J 5 bases; nucleotides not matched to a gene: 6. CDR1 and CDR2 (germline): SEHNR, FQNEAQ (reference sequence). CDR3 coding DNA: TGTGCCAGCAGCTCCGGGACAGGGTTTGACGAGCAGTACTTC. Residues: CASSSGTGFDEQYF.

The V and J genes are TRBV7-6 and TRBJ2-3; either TRBD1 or TRBD2 may supply D (6 bases each). The germline V gene encodes CDR1 SGHVS and CDR2 FNYEAQ. V lost 3 bases and J lost 4, with 14 bases in between. The CDR3 sequence is 15 residues long. The chain's CDR3 is CASSFPGALPDTQYF. In DNA, the CDR3 is TGTGCCAGCAGCTTCCCGGGGGCCCTCCCAGATACGCAGTATTTT. Filled out from reference TRBV7-6 and TRBJ2-3, the complete variable domain reads GAGVSQSPRYKVTKRGQDVALRCDPISGHVSLYWYRQALGQGPEFLTYFNYEAQQDKSGLPNDRFSAERPEGSISTLTIQRTEQRDSAMYRCASSFPGALPDTQYFGPGTRLTVL.

The table lists this clonotype with many counts. The chain couples TRBV6-5 to TRBJ1-5; 11 bases map to TRBD1. Trimming cost V 6 bases and J 5 bases; bases outside gene matches: 12. CDR1 is MNHEY and CDR2 is SVGAGI in the germline V gene. CDR3 length: 17 residues. CDR3: CASRYGQGARSDQPQHF. The CDR3, as DNA: TGTGCCAGCAGGTACGGACAGGGGGCGCGATCCGATCAGCCCCAGCATTTT.